The 18 T cell receptor beta chains given below trace back to one sample, sequenced in a study of human T cells and chemical hapten exposure. Time point indicated: healthy volunteer bleed at 6 weeks. Unfractionated whole blood yielded the extracted total RNA. A single record per CDR3 protein comes from TCRdb applying MiXCR to the RACE reads. The sample contains 65,000 to 95,000 distinct CDR3 sequences, approximately 8.1% of which appear only once. Input material: whole blood. These receptors came from a female donor in good health. Some clones in this sample may be carry-over from other donors' samples.

This chain uses TRBV6-2 or TRBV6-3 with TRBJ2-6; 13 bases map to TRBD2. In germline, CDR1 is MNHEY, CDR2 SVGEGT. V gave up 5 bases and J gave up 0 bases; unmatched junction bases: 13. The CDR3 consists of 21 residues. CDR3 region: CASSNYRTSGGPSSGANVLTF. CDR3 DNA: TGTGCCAGCAGTAACTACCGGACTAGCGGGGGACCAAGCTCTGGGGCCAACGTCCTGACTTTC.

This chain joins TRBV9 and TRBJ1-1; unclear D gene. Germline values: CDR1 SGDLS, CDR2 YYNGEE. The CDR3 totals 14 residues. The V end was cut by 0 bases, the J end by 3 bases, with 9 bases between. CDR3 region: CASSVVGRDTEAFF. The DNA for the CDR3 is TGTGCCAGCAGCGTAGTGGGGAGGGACACTGAAGCTTTCTTT.

This clonotype was detected ten times or more. The chain links TRBV6-1 to TRBJ1-1; D call uncertain. This CDR3 spans 14 amino acids. Germline V gene lookup returns CDR1 MNHNS and CDR2 SASEGT. V lost 5 bases to trimming and J lost 1 base, with 11 bases between them. The CDR3 DNA sequence: TGTGCCAGCAGTTTGTTGTGGGGGAACACTGAAGCTTTCTTT. This gives the protein CASSLLWGNTEAFF.

In its sample, this clonotype was seen many times. The genes are TRBV7-2 and TRBJ2-3, with 8 bases lining up with TRBD2. Per the germline V gene, CDR1 is SGHTA and CDR2 is FQGNSA. Germline trimming cut 5 bases from V and 2 bases from J; bases unmatched to any gene: 3. CDR3 length: 14 amino acids. The CDR3 nucleotides read TGTGCCAGCAGCCCAGCGGGGGTCACAGATACGCAGTATTTT. Translated: CASSPAGVTDTQYF. Full variable domain (outside the CDR3, taken from reference TRBV7-2 and TRBJ2-3): GAGVSQSPSNKVTEKGKDVELRCDPISGHTALYWYRQSLGQGLEFLIYFQGNSAPDKSGLPSDRFSAERTGGSVSTLTIQRTQQEDSAVYLCASSPAGVTDTQYFGPGTRLTVL.

The CDR3 DNA follows: TGTGCCAGCAGCCCTGCGGGGATACTCTACGAGCAGTACTTC. Amino acid sequence: CASSPAGILYEQYF. The rearrangement links TRBV12-3 or TRBV12-4 to TRBJ2-7; D is perhaps TRBD2 (6 bases). The V end was cut by 6 bases, the J end by 3 bases, with 15 bases between. The CDR3 length is 14 residues.

The rearrangement links TRBV2 to TRBJ2-5; D gene uncertain. Germline loops: CDR1 SNHLY, CDR2 FYNNEI. The CDR3 runs to 11 residues. V was shortened by 8 bases and J by 7 bases, with 11 bases between the two germline ends. The CDR3 is CASEPLGTQYF. The CDR3 DNA reads as TGTGCCAGCGAGCCCTTAGGGACCCAGTACTTC.

This clonotype occurred a few times. The gene calls are TRBV3-1 and TRBJ2-3; D not certain. Per the germline V gene, CDR1 is LGHDT and CDR2 is YNNKEL (reference sequence). The CDR3 length is 13 residues. V was clipped by 8 bases and J by 1 base, with 10 bases between them. The CDR3 reads CASDNRGTDTQYF. The CDR3 DNA reads TGTGCCAGCGATAATCGGGGCACAGATACGCAGTATTTT.

The chain links TRBV5-1 to TRBJ2-3; D is unclear. The V end lost 5 bases, the J end lost 0 bases, and 10 bases lay between the germline ends. The length of the CDR3 is 14 residues. Germline V gene sequence: CDR1 SGHRS, CDR2 YFSETQ. The CDR3 DNA sequence: TGCGCCAGCAGTCCAGGACCTAGCACAGATACGCAGTATTTT. This encodes CASSPGPSTDTQYF.

This clonotype was found many times. J is TRBJ1-2 and V is TRBV28; no firm D call. CDR1 MDHEN and CDR2 SYDVKM come from the germline V gene. This CDR3 region has 13 residues. The V end was cut by 8 bases, the J end by 2 bases, with 12 bases between. The CDR3 DNA is TGTGCCAGCCTCTGGAAGGAGAACTATGGCTACACCTTC. Its protein product is CASLWKENYGYTF.

This clonotype was observed a handful of times. V and J are TRBV3-1 and TRBJ2-2, with 9 bases matching TRBD1. The J segment lost 4 bases and the V segment lost 4 bases, leaving 1 base of the junction unmatched. Per germline, CDR1 LGHDT and CDR2 YNNKEL (reference sequence). There are 14 residues in the CDR3. Here the CDR3 DNA reads TGTGCCAGCAGCCGGGACAGGGCCACCGGGGAGCTGTTTTTT. Amino acid sequence: CASSRDRATGELFF.

This clonotype was detected many times. The V gene is TRBV2, the J gene TRBJ2-6, with 7 bases aligning to TRBD2. Germline values: CDR1 SNHLY, CDR2 FYNNEI. The CDR3 contains 18 residues. The junction had 9 bases not matched to a gene; V was cut back by 4 bases and J by 0 bases. The CDR3 nucleotides are TGTGCCAGCAGTGTAAAGCGGGGCCTGAGCTCTGGGGCCAACGTCCTGACTTTC. Its translation: CASSVKRGLSSGANVLTF.

V and J are TRBV21-1 and TRBJ1-5; the DNA was not compared with TRBD1, the D call given in the table. TRBV21-1 is assigned pseudogene status. The CDR3 spans 17 residues. The CDR3 loop reads CASSTHAKQGETEPQHF. CDR3 nucleotide sequence: TGTGCCAGCAGCACCCATGCGAAACAGGGGGAGACGGAGCCCCAGCATTTT.

At least ten counts were recorded for this clonotype. J is TRBJ1-1 and V is TRBV12-3 or TRBV12-4, with D possibly matching TRBD1 (5 bases). The CDR3 consists of 14 residues. Trimming shortened V by 8 bases and J by 5 bases, and 18 bases separated the two germline ends. In DNA form, the CDR3 reads TGTGCCAGCGTAGCGTACAGGTCATGGACTGAAGCTTTCTTT. Protein: CASVAYRSWTEAFF.

The sample holds many counts of this clonotype. V gene TRBV4-1 combines with J gene TRBJ2-3; 9 bases agree with TRBD1. Germline V CDR1 and CDR2: MGHRA, YSYEKL. CDR3 length: 18 residues. The J segment lost 1 base and the V segment lost 0 bases, leaving 8 bases of the junction unmatched. The CDR3 reads CASSQDRGQGFGTDTQYF. The DNA of the CDR3 is TGCGCCAGCAGCCAAGATAGAGGACAGGGGTTCGGCACAGATACGCAGTATTTT.

V is TRBV28 and J is TRBJ2-7; no clear D gene. The CDR3 totals 13 residues. CDR1 MDHEN and CDR2 SYDVKM come from the germline V gene. The V end lost 4 bases, the J end lost 2 bases, and 9 bases lay between the germline ends. The CDR3 sequence: CASSSSQPYEQYF. The DNA for the CDR3 is TGTGCCAGCAGTTCCTCGCAACCCTACGAGCAGTACTTC.

This sequence joins TRBV2 and TRBJ2-4; D call uncertain. V lost 0 bases, J lost 12 bases, and 21 bases lay in between. The germline V gene encodes CDR1 SNHLY and CDR2 FYNNEI. There are 16 residues in the CDR3. CDR3 in DNA: TGTGCCAGCAGTGAAGCGCTTCAAATCAGAGGCGATGGTCAGTACTTC. It encodes CASSEALQIRGDGQYF.

DNA of the CDR3: TGTGCCAATCGGGACAGGGGTCCTCTCTTAACTAATGAAAAACTGTTTTTT. The encoded protein is CANRDRGPLLTNEKLFF. This chain connects TRBV21-1 to TRBJ1-4; whether TRBD1, the table's D call, matches the DNA was not checked. TRBV21-1 is labeled a pseudogene. CDR3 size: 17 residues.

This clonotype was seen at least ten times. The chain employs TRBV2 and TRBJ2-7, with TRBD1 identical over 8 bases. Germline loops: CDR1 SNHLY, CDR2 FYNNEI. The CDR3 extends over 15 amino acids. V shed 1 base and J 4 bases; nucleotides not matched to a gene: 6. The CDR3 reads CASSEGQGWRYEQYF. CDR3 DNA: TGTGCCAGCAGTGAAGGACAGGGGTGGAGGTACGAGCAGTACTTC.